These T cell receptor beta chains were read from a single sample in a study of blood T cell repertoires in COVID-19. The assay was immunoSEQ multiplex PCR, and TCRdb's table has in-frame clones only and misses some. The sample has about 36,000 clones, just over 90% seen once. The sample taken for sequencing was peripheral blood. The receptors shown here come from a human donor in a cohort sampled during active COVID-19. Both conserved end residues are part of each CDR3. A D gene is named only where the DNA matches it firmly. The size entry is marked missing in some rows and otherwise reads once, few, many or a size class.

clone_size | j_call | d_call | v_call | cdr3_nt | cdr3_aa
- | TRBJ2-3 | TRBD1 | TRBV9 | TGTGCCAGCAGCGTAGAAGGACAGGGCACAGATACGCAGTATTTT | CASSVEGQGTDTQYF
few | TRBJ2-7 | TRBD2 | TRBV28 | TGTGCCAGCAGCCCCACGGGACTAGCGGCGCTCTACGAGCAGTACTTC | CASSPTGLAALYEQYF
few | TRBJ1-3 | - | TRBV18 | TGTGCCAGCTCACCTGGGACATCTTTTTCTGGAAACACCATATATTTT | CASSPGTSFSGNTIYF
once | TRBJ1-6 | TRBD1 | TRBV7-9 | TGTGCCAGCATCCGACAGGGGATAAATTCACCCCTCCACTTT | CASIRQGINSPLHF
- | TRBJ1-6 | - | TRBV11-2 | TGTGCCAGCAGCTTAGTATCAGGGGTCAATTCACCCCTCCACTTT | CASSLVSGVNSPLHF
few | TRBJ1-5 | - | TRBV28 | TGTGCCAGCAGTTCCGGCGGGGGGGTCCAGCCCCAGCATTTT | CASSSGGGVQPQHF
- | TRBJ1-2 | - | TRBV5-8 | TGTGCCAGCAGCCCAGCGGGGCAGTATTATAGCTATGGCTACACCTTC | CASSPAGQYYSYGYTF
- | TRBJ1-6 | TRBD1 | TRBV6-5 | TGTGCCAGCAGTTACGAGGGGACAGACAATTCACCCCTCCACTTT | CASSYEGTDNSPLHF
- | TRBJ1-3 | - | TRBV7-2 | TGTGCCAGCAGCCCTCGGGGGGGGCAGGGAAACACCATATATTTT | CASSPRGGQGNTIYF
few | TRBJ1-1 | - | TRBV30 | TGTGCCTGGGAGATCGGACAGACGAACACTGAAGCTTTCTTT | CAWEIGQTNTEAFF
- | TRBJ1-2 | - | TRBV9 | TGTGCCAGCACCCGGGGGGCGGAGAACTATGGCTACACCTTC | CASTRGAENYGYTF
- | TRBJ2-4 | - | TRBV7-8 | TGTGCCAGCAGCTTATCCAGCGGTCTAGCCAAAAACATTCAGTACTTC | CASSLSSGLAKNIQYF
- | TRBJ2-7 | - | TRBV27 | TGTGCCAGCAGTTTGATAGGGGGCTACGAGCAGTACTTC | CASSLIGGYEQYF
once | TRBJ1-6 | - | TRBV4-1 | TGCGCCAGCGGTTTACAGGGACCGAATTCACCCCTCCACTTT | CASGLQGPNSPLHF
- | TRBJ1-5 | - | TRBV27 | TGTGCCAGCAGTTTAACCCTTCGAGCTCAGCCCCAGCATTTT | CASSLTLRAQPQHF
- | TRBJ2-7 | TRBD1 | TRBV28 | TGTGCCAGCAAGATTTCAGAGGGGGCGGTCCACGAGCAGTACTTC | CASKISEGAVHEQYF
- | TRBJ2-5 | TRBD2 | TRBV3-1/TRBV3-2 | TGTGCCAGCAGCCAAGCTACTAGCGGAAGTCAAGAGACCCAGTACTTC | CASSQATSGSQETQYF
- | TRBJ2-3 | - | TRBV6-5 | TGTGCCAGCAGTTCCCGGGGGAGAGATACGCAGTATTTT | CASSSRGRDTQYF
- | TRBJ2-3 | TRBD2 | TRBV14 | TGTGCCAGCAGCCAAGTTAGCGGGAGGAAGTCAGATACGCAGTATTTT | CASSQVSGRKSDTQYF
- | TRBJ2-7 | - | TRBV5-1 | TGCGCCAGCAGGCCGGAGGGGCTGGGGGAGCAGTACTTC | CASRPEGLGEQYF
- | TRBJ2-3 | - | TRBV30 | TGTGCCTGGAAGGTGGGAGAGGTAAATACGCAGTATTTT | CAWKVGEVNTQYF
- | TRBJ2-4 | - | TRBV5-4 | TGTGCCAGCAGCTTCGGGGTAGCCAAAAACATTCAGTACTTC | CASSFGVAKNIQYF